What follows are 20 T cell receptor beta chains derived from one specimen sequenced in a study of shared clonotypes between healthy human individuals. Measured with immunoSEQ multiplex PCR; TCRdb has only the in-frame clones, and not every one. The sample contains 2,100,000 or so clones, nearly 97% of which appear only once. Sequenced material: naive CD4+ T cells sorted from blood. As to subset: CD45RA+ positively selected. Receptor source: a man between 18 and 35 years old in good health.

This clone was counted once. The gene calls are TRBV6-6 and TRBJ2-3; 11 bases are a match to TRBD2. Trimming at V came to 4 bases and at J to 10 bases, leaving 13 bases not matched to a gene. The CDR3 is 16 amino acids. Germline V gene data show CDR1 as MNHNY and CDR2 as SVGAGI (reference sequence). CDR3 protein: CASSFGTSGSVSPQYF. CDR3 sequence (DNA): TGTGCCAGCAGTTTCGGGACTAGCGGTAGCGTATCGCCGCAGTATTTT.

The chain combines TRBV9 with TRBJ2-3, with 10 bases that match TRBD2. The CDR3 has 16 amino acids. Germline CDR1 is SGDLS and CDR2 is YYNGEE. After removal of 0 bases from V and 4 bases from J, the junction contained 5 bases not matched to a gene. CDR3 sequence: CASSVAGSGRADTQYF. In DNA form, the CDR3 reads TGTGCCAGCAGCGTAGCGGGCAGCGGGAGGGCAGATACGCAGTATTTT.

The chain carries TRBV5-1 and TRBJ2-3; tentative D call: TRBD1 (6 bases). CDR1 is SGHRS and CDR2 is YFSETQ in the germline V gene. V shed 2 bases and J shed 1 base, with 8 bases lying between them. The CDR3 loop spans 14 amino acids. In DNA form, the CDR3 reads TGCGCCAGCAGCTTTCGGACAGGCACAGATACGCAGTATTTT. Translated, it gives CASSFRTGTDTQYF.

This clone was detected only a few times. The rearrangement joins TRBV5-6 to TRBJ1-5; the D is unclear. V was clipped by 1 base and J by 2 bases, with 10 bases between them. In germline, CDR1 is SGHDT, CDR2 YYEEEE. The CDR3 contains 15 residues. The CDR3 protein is CASSLFGMGNQPQHF. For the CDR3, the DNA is TGTGCCAGCAGCTTGTTCGGGATGGGCAATCAGCCCCAGCATTTT.

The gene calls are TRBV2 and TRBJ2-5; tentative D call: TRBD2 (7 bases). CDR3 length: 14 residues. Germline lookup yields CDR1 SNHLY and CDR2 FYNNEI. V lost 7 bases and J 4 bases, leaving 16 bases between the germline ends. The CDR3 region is CASTEGGNVETQYF. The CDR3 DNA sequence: TGTGCCAGCACCGAGGGGGGGAACGTAGAGACCCAGTACTTC.

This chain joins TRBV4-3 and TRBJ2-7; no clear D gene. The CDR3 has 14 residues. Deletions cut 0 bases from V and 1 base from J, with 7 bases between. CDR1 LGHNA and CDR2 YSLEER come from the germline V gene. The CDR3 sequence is CASSQEWQSYEQYF. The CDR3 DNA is TGCGCCAGCAGCCAAGAGTGGCAGTCCTACGAGCAGTACTTC.

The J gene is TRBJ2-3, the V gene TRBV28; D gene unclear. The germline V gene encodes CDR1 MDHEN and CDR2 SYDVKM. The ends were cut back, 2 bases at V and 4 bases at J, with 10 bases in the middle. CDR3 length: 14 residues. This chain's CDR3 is CASSLGSGPDTQYF. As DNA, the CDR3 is TGTGCCAGCAGTTTAGGTTCAGGACCAGATACGCAGTATTTT.

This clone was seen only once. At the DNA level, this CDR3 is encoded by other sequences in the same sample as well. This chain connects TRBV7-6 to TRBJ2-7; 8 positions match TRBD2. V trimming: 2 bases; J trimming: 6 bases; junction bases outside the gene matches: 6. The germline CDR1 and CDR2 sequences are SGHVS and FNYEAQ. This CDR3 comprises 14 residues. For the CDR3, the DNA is TGTGCCAGCAGCTTAACCAGCGGGAGTTCCGAGCAGTACTTC. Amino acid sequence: CASSLTSGSSEQYF.

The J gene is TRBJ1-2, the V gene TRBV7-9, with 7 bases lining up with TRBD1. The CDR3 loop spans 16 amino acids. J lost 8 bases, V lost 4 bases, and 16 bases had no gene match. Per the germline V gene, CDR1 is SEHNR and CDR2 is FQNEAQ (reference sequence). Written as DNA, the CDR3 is TGTGCCAGCAGCTCTTCAACGGGGACAGCCTATACGGGCTACACCTTC. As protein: CASSSSTGTAYTGYTF.

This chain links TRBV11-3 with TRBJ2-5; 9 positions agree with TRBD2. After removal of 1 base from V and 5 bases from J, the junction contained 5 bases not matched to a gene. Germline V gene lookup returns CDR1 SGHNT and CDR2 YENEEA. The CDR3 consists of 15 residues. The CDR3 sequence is CASSLGGRADETQYF. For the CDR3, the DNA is TGTGCCAGCAGCTTAGGCGGGAGGGCCGATGAGACCCAGTACTTC.

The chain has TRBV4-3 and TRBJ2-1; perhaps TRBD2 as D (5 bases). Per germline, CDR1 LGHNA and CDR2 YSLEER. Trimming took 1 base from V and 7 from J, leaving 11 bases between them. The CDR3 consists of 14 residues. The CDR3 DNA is TGCGCCAGCAGCCAAGGGACTGTCTATAATGAGCAGTTCTTC. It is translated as CASSQGTVYNEQFF.

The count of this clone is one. CDR3 DNA sequence: TGTGCCAGCGGAAGCTCGTGGGGGGCGGATGGCTACACCTTC. Translated: CASGSSWGADGYTF. This rearrangement joins TRBV6-1 to TRBJ1-2, with TRBD1 as a possible D gene (6 bases). V was cut by 8 bases and J by 6 bases, with 19 bases left in between. Germline CDR1 and CDR2: MNHNS and SASEGT. This CDR3 comprises 14 residues.

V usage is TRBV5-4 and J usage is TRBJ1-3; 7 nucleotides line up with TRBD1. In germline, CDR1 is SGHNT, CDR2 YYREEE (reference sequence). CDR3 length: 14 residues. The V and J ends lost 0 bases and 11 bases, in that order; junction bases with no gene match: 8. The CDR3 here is CASSLDRGGNAIYF. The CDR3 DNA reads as TGTGCCAGCAGCTTGGACAGGGGTGGGAACGCCATATATTTT. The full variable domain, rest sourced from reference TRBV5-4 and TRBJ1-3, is ETGVTQSPTHLIKTRGQQVTLRCSSQSGHNTVSWYQQALGQGPQFIFQYYREEENGRGNFPPRFSGLQFPNYSSELNVNALELDDSALYLCASSLDRGGNAIYFGEGSWLTVV.

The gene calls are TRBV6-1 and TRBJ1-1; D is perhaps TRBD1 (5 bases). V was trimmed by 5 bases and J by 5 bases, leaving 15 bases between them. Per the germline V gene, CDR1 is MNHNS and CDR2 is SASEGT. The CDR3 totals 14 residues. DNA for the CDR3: TGTGCCAGCAGTCCCTCGGGGCAGGGAACTGAAGCTTTCTTT. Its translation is CASSPSGQGTEAFF.

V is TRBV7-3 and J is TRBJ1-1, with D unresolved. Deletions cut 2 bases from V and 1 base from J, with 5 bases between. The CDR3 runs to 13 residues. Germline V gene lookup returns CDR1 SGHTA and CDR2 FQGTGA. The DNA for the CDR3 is TGTGCCAGCAGCTTAGGAAGGAACACTGAAGCTTTCTTT. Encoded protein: CASSLGRNTEAFF.

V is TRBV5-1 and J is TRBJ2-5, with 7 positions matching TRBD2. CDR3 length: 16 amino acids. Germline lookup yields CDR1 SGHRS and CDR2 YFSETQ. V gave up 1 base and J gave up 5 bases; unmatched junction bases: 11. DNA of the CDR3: TGCGCCAGCAGCTTGTACCTAGCGGCATATGGGGAGACCCAGTACTTC. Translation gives CASSLYLAAYGETQYF.

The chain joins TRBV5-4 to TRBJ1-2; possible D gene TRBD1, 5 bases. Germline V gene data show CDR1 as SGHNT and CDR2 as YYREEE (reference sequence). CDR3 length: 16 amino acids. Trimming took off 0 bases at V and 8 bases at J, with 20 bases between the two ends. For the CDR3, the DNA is TGTGCCAGCAGCTTGGAATCTGGCCACGGGGGTTGGGGCTACACCTTC. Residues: CASSLESGHGGWGYTF.

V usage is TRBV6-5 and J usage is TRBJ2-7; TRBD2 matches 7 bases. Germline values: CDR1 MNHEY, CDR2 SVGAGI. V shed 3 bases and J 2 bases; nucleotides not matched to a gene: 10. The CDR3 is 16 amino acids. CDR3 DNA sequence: TGTGCCAGCAGTTATCTCCTAGCGGCCGAAACCTACGAGCAGTACTTC. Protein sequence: CASSYLLAAETYEQYF.

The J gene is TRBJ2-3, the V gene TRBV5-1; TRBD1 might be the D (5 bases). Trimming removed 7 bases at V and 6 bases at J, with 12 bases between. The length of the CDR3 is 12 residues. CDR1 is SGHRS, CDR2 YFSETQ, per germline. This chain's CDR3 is CASGGGADTQYF. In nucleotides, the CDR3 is TGCGCCAGCGGCGGTGGGGCCGATACGCAGTATTTT.

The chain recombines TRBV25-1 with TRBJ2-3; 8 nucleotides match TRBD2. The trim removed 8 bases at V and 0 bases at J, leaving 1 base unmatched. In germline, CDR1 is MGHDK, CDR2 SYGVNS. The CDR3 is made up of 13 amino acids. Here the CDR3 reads CASGLASTDTQYF. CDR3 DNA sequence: TGTGCCAGCGGACTAGCTAGCACAGATACGCAGTATTTT.